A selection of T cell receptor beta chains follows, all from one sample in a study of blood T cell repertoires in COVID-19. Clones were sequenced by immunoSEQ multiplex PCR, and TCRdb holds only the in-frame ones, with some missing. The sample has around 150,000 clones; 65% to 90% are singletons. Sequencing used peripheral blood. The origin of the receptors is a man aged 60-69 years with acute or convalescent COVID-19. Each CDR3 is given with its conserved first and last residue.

CASSIRLAGPTGELFF | TRBV7-6
CASSLTGTATDTQYF | TRBV11-2
CASRLGGGVAGNTIYF | TRBV6-6
CASSPMTGGANTEAFF | TRBV18
CASSTPGLADNEQFF | TRBV5-4
CASSIGRERIKTQYF | TRBV21-1
CSVRRTGSTGELFF | TRBV29-1
CASSLGQRGSYEQYF | TRBV5-4
CASSLLGQSSYNEQFF | TRBV7-9
CATSSRERDNYGYTF | TRBV15
CASGVAGSYNSPLHF | TRBV28
CASSQDSAGGSPLHF | TRBV3-1/TRBV3-2
CASSFRTVTGELFF | TRBV28
CASSSPPAGYGEAFF | TRBV5-1